This T cell receptor beta chain comes out of a study of beta chain features in type 1 diabetes. Study overall: The study found patients and healthy donors alike in age, gender and cell yields.

In regard to this clone: Its cognate antigen is unknown.

Sequenced material consisted of expressed TCRB transcripts (all of the isolated RNA was reverse transcribed). Profiled with immunoSEQ multiplex PCR; TCRdb holds only in-frame clones, not every one. The data contain around 350,000 clones, around 12% of them singletons. Per germline, CDR1 LNHNV and CDR2 YYDKDF (reference sequence). CDR3 length: 15 amino acids. V lost 3 bases, J lost 6 bases, and 15 bases lay in between. Study results and caveats: TCRB CDR3s were moderately but significantly shorter in Type 1 diabetes patients in all four CD4+ subsets. High TCR expression in some cells could lead to their over-representation in cDNA sequencing.

The sequence was obtained from a man younger than 30 in good health. Sequenced material: naive CD4+ T cells from blood. V and J are TRBV15 and TRBJ2-1, with D perhaps matching TRBD1 (5 bases). The CDR3 DNA follows: TGTGCCACCAGCAGGAAGGGGCCTTTGGGCAATGAGCAGTTCTTC. Translated, it gives CATSRKGPLGNEQFF. The entire variable domain, with the rest obtained from reference TRBV15 and TRBJ2-1, is as follows: DAMVIQNPRYQVTQFGKPVTLSCSQTLNHNVMYWYQQKSSQAPKLLFHYYDKDFNNEADTPDNFQSRRPNTSFCFLDIRSPGLGDTAMYLCATSRKGPLGNEQFFGPGTRLTVL.